This entry describes one T cell receptor (beta chain). No antigen is known for it. Germline CDR1 is SGHTA and CDR2 is FQGTGA. This CDR3 region has 15 residues. The V and J ends lost 5 bases and 0 bases respectively, with 12 bases between them. The data were obtained in a study of identical twins. TCRdb passed the 5' RACE reads through MiXCR, listing each CDR3 protein once. The sample carries 500,000 or so distinct CDR3 sequences, approximately 14% recorded once. The study, taken as a whole, reports: In drawing conclusions, the study used cross-sectional statistical analysis and did not follow the same donors. A partial confounding effect on zero-insertion analyses could come from invariant MAIT and iNKT cells. With monozygotic twins, out-of-frame TCR alpha sharing exceeded what models estimated. Abundant beta clonotypes from cord blood had fewer insertions, unlike memory repertoires, which showed none.

The same data also contributed to another study, on yellow fever vaccine responses in identical twins.

The J gene is TRBJ2-3, the V gene TRBV7-3; the D is unclear. The clonotype comes from a woman aged 18-30 years in good health. Specimen: CD4+ T cells sorted from blood. In DNA form, the CDR3 reads TGTGCCAGCAGCATCGGACCACCGAGCACAGATACGCAGTATTTT. Translating it yields CASSIGPPSTDTQYF.